This TCR beta chain was sequenced during a study of cytomegalovirus exposure and HLA in healthy donors. General study findings and limits: Listed as cytomegalovirus-associated were 150 to 200 TCR beta chains. In a later analysis, V- and J-gene trimming of beta chains associated with a DCLRE1C missense variant, replicated independently.

Germline loops: CDR1 MNHNS, CDR2 SASEGT. The V end was cut by 4 bases, the J end by 0 bases, with 15 bases between. The length of the CDR3 is 16 residues. A note on this clone: What it binds is not known.

60 Vbeta and 13 Jbeta primers were used in PCR. The repertoire was sequenced with immunoSEQ multiplex PCR; TCRdb's copy has only in-frame clones and lacks some. The sample shows around 180,000 clones, 70% to 85% of them seen only once. The V call is TRBV6-1, the J call TRBJ1-1; TRBD1 is a possible D gene (5 bases). Sequenced material: PBMCs. The source of this sequence is a woman in her 30s in good health and CMV-seropositive. The CDR3 DNA is TGTGCCAGCAGTGTGACAGCTTTTTACATGAACACTGAAGCTTTCTTT. Amino acid sequence: CASSVTAFYMNTEAFF.